A selection of T cell receptor beta chains follows, all from one sample in a study of T-cell memory formation after mild COVID-19. TCRdb re-called the 5' RACE reads through MiXCR, storing one row per CDR3 protein. The sample consists of 400,000 to 550,000 distinct CDR3 sequences, roughly 25% of them appearing once. Specimen: PBMCs or a T cell subset sorted from them (not recorded which). These receptors all come from an adult woman who had mild COVID-19 (a few samples of this study predate the infection). Cell type and time point are not known. Each CDR3 is given with its conserved first and last residue. A D gene is named only where the DNA matches it firmly. Not every row has a clone size; where given, it reads once, few, many or a size class.

V gene,clone size,J gene,D gene,CDR3 DNA,CDR3 protein
TRBV12-3/TRBV12-4,few,TRBJ2-3,.,TGTGCCAGCAGTTTAATTTTGGGGGGCACAGATACGCAGTATTTT,CASSLILGGTDTQYF
TRBV7-8,.,TRBJ1-1,.,TGTGCCAGCAGCTTATCGGACGCAGCTCTTTACACTGAAGCTTTCTTT,CASSLSDAALYTEAFF
TRBV20-1,few,TRBJ2-1,TRBD2,TGCAGTGCGTCACCTACTAGCGGAAGCTCCTACAATGAGCAGTTCTTC,CSASPTSGSSYNEQFF
TRBV18,.,TRBJ1-3,.,TGTGCCAGCTCACCTCAGGACAGCTCTGGAAACACCATATATTTT,CASSPQDSSGNTIYF
TRBV15,few,TRBJ2-5,.,TGTGCCACCAGCGAAGAAGGGGTCGAGACCCAGTACTTC,CATSEEGVETQYF
TRBV5-1,few,TRBJ2-1,TRBD2,TGCGCCAGCTGGGATGAGGGGACTAGGGCGTACAATGAGCAGTTCTTC,CASWDEGTRAYNEQFF
TRBV5-5,few,TRBJ2-3,TRBD2,TGTGCCAGCAGCTATACTAGCGGGAACACAGATACGCAGTATTTT,CASSYTSGNTDTQYF
TRBV7-3,few,TRBJ2-1,TRBD2,TGTGCCAGCAGTTTCGGACTAGCTGGCAATGAGCAGTTCTTC,CASSFGLAGNEQFF
TRBV29-1,few,TRBJ1-1,.,TGCAGCGTTGAAATCCGGGTGAGCACTGAAGCTTTCTTT,CSVEIRVSTEAFF
TRBV5-1,few,TRBJ1-3,TRBD1,TGCGCCAGCAGCTCGGAGACCGACAGGGGTACGGTGCGAAACACCATATATTTT,CASSSETDRGTVRNTIYF
TRBV5-1,.,TRBJ2-7,.,TGCGCCAGCAGCTTGGGTCCGGGTGAGGGATACGAGCAGTACTTC,CASSLGPGEGYEQYF
TRBV29-1,few,TRBJ1-2,.,TGCAGCGTTGTCGCCCGGGGTGCGAACTATGGCTACACCTTC,CSVVARGANYGYTF
TRBV20-1,.,TRBJ2-7,TRBD2,TGCAGTGCTAGAGAGAGGTTAGCGGGGTCCTACGAGCAGTACTTC,CSARERLAGSYEQYF
TRBV7-8,.,TRBJ1-5,.,TGTGCCAGCAGCTTTTTTGCAGGGGAAAATCAGCCCCAGCATTTT,CASSFFAGENQPQHF
TRBV9,.,TRBJ2-1,.,TGTGCCAGCAGCGTAGGGGGGCTCTCCTACAATGAGCAGTTCTTC,CASSVGGLSYNEQFF
TRBV27,.,TRBJ1-1,.,TGTGCCAGCAGTCCCCCAGACAGATCCGAAGCTTTCTTT,CASSPPDRSEAFF
TRBV10-2,.,TRBJ2-1,.,TGCGCCAGCAGATTAGGGGGATCGTATGAGCAGTTCTTC,CASRLGGSYEQFF
TRBV3-1,.,TRBJ1-5,.,TGTGCCAGCAGCCAGGGCTATGGGCCCAGTCAGCCCCAGCATTTT,CASSQGYGPSQPQHF
TRBV30,.,TRBJ2-1,.,TGTGCCTGGAGTGAGGTTTCCTACAATGAGCAGTTCTTC,CAWSEVSYNEQFF
TRBV5-1,few,TRBJ2-1,.,TGCGCCAGCAGCTTGTACAGAACTTACAATGAGCAGTTCTTC,CASSLYRTYNEQFF
TRBV6-6,.,TRBJ2-1,TRBD2,TGTGCCAGCAGTTACTCGGGGACTAGCGGGAGCCAGGGGCAGTTCTTC,CASSYSGTSGSQGQFF
TRBV11-1,few,TRBJ2-3,.,TGTGCCAGCAGTTTACTCGGTGTTGGCAGCACAGATACGCAGTATTTT,CASSLLGVGSTDTQYF
TRBV7-2,few,TRBJ2-3,TRBD2,TGTGCCAGCAGCTCCCCCCCGGGGCTAGCGGGAGTATCTGCCACAGATACGCAGTATTTT,CASSSPPGLAGVSATDTQYF
TRBV20-1,few,TRBJ2-7,.,TGCAGTGCTAGCAGGGTAGCGTCGGGAGAGCAGTACTTC,CSASRVASGEQYF
TRBV5-1,many,TRBJ1-1,.,TGCGCCAGCAGTTTAAAGCAGGGAAACACTGAAGCTTTCTTT,CASSLKQGNTEAFF
TRBV24-1,.,TRBJ2-5,.,TGTGCCACCAGTGGGGTCCAAGAGACCCAGTACTTC,CATSGVQETQYF
TRBV9,.,TRBJ2-4,.,TGTGCCAGCAGCCCAGCGTTGTGGGAGGAGGACATTCAGTACTTC,CASSPALWEEDIQYF
TRBV2,.,TRBJ2-7,.,TGTGCCAGCAGTGGGCGGGGCTCCTACGAGCAGTACTTC,CASSGRGSYEQYF
TRBV19,.,TRBJ1-5,TRBD1,TGTGCCAGTAGTGTGGGACAGGGGTCCAATCAGCCCCAGCATTTT,CASSVGQGSNQPQHF
TRBV10-3,few,TRBJ2-5,.,TGTGCCATCAGCCGAGACAAACAAGAGACCCAGTACTTC,CAISRDKQETQYF
TRBV19,.,TRBJ2-5,.,TGTGCCAGTAGTACCCACACAGGGAGAGGGGAGACCCAGTACTTC,CASSTHTGRGETQYF
TRBV18,.,TRBJ2-7,.,TGTGCCAGCTCACCATCAAGGGGGACCAACTCCTACGAGCAGTACTTC,CASSPSRGTNSYEQYF
TRBV11-2,few,TRBJ2-7,TRBD2,TGTGCCAGCAGCTTTAGGCTTGGCGGGAGAGCTACCTACGAGCAGTACTTC,CASSFRLGGRATYEQYF
TRBV7-9,few,TRBJ2-1,.,TGTGCCAGCAGCTCCTGGGAACAGGGACCAGGACCCAATGAGCAGTTCTTC,CASSSWEQGPGPNEQFF
TRBV20-1,few,TRBJ2-2,.,TGCAGTGCTTTTAGCGGAAACACCGGGGAGCTGTTTTTT,CSAFSGNTGELFF
TRBV7-6,.,TRBJ2-7,TRBD2,TGTGCCAGCAGCTCTGGACTAGCGGGGGGTGAGGAGCAGTACTTC,CASSSGLAGGEEQYF
TRBV20-1,.,TRBJ2-3,TRBD2,TGCAGTGCTGCCAAGACTAGCGGGGGTTCAGATACGCAGTATTTT,CSAAKTSGGSDTQYF
TRBV6-6,.,TRBJ1-1,.,TGTGCCAGCAGTCCAACAATTGGGGTAAACACTGAAGCTTTCTTT,CASSPTIGVNTEAFF
TRBV27,.,TRBJ1-1,.,TGTGCCAGCAGTTTATCTCCGATGAGGACTGAAGCTTTCTTT,CASSLSPMRTEAFF
TRBV7-2,many,TRBJ2-1,TRBD2,TGTGCCAGCAGCTTAGGGGGGGGTAGGTCCTACAATGAGCAGTTCTTC,CASSLGGGRSYNEQFF
TRBV29-1,.,TRBJ1-1,.,TGCAGCGTGATGATAGGGCGGAACACTGAAGCTTTCTTT,CSVMIGRNTEAFF
TRBV6-5,.,TRBJ2-2,.,TGTGCCAGCAGCGGGCAGGAGGACACCGGGGAGCTGTTTTTT,CASSGQEDTGELFF
TRBV6-6,.,TRBJ1-5,.,TGTGGCAGCAGTTACGATGGGGGGAGTCAGCCCCAGCATTTT,CGSSYDGGSQPQHF
TRBV2,.,TRBJ2-2,.,TGTGCCAGCAGGTACAGCCGGGAGCTGTTTTTT,CASRYSRELFF
TRBV18,.,TRBJ2-5,.,TGTGCCAGCTCACGGGCAGGAGAGACCCAGTACTTC,CASSRAGETQYF
TRBV5-1,.,TRBJ2-7,TRBD1,TGCGCCAGCAGCTTTGCCACGCAGGGGGTGGAAGAGCAGTACTTC,CASSFATQGVEEQYF
TRBV4-2,.,TRBJ2-7,.,TGTGCCAGCAGCCAAGTCGGGGCAGCCGGCGAGCAGTACTTC,CASSQVGAAGEQYF
TRBV5-1,.,TRBJ1-5,.,TGCGCCAGCAGCTCGGACGGTTATAGCAATCAGCCCCAGCATTTT,CASSSDGYSNQPQHF
TRBV5-4,few,TRBJ2-7,.,TGTGCCAGCAGCTTGGGTATCGGGGTTTCCTACGAGCAGTACTTC,CASSLGIGVSYEQYF
TRBV30,.,TRBJ1-3,.,TGTGCCTGGAGTGTACCCCTCTTCACAGGCTCGGGATACGTCACCATATATTTT,CAWSVPLFTGSGYVTIYF